The sequence of this T cell receptor beta chain was determined in a study of shared clonotypes between healthy human individuals. Study-wide points: A handful of donors showed sharing of approximately 5% of naive CD4 clonotypes. The sole specimen, blood, was sampled, and tissue repertoires likely differ.

At the deep level, the assay was run. For sorted subsets, roughly 210 ng DNA per replicate equaled 30,000 or so T cell genomes. TCRdb's table, derived via immunoSEQ multiplex PCR, lists solely in-frame clones and lacks some. This table has some 2,000,000 clones, roughly 94% appearing once. Naive-designated CD8 cells lacked CD45RO, were positively enriched for CCR7, and omitted terminally differentiated effector memory CD45RA+ cells. V lost 3 bases to trimming and J lost 1 base, with 9 bases between them. The CDR3 sequence is 13 residues long. Per germline, CDR1 GTSNPN and CDR2 SVGIG (reference sequence). In the case of this clone: Its target is not known.

Specimen: naive CD8+ T cells sorted from blood. This sequence was found in a young man in good health. This chain connects TRBV30 to TRBJ1-1, with unresolved D. In DNA form, the CDR3 reads TGTGCCTGGAGACCCAAGGGGAACACTGAAGCTTTCTTT. Protein product: CAWRPKGNTEAFF.